Listed below are T cell receptor beta chains from one sample, sequenced in a study of shared clonotypes between healthy human individuals. Method: immunoSEQ multiplex PCR; TCRdb's copy keeps in-frame clones and lacks some. The table records about 1 million clones, roughly 80% of them present only once. Sequencing used memory CD4+ T cells sorted from blood. The receptor set was obtained from a man younger than 35 in good health. Both conserved end residues are part of each CDR3. A D gene is named only where the DNA matches it firmly. Some rows mark clone size as missing; the rest say once, few, many or name a class of expanded clone.

D gene	clone size	V gene	J gene	CDR3 DNA	CDR3 protein
-	-	TRBV28	TRBJ1-2	TGTGCCACCACACCGGGATACGCCGGGACTGGAAACTATGGCTACACCTTC	CATTPGYAGTGNYGYTF
-	many	TRBV28	TRBJ1-6	TGTGCCAGCAGGGCTTGGGGGGGGGATTCACCCCTCCACTTT	CASRAWGGDSPLHF
-	few	TRBV19	TRBJ1-6	TGTGCCAGTAGGACAGAGATTAATTCACCCCTCCACTTT	CASRTEINSPLHF
TRBD2	-	TRBV7-2	TRBJ2-1	TGTGCCAGCAGTCTCGCCGGGACTAGCGGGTACAATGAGCAGTTCTTC	CASSLAGTSGYNEQFF
-	-	TRBV19	TRBJ1-1	TGTGCCAGTAGTATAAGAGGAGGAGGGACTGAAGCTTTCTTT	CASSIRGGGTEAFF
-	-	TRBV7-9	TRBJ2-3	TGTGCCAGCAGCTTGTTAGGTAGCACAGATACGCAGTATTTT	CASSLLGSTDTQYF
TRBD2	once	TRBV19	TRBJ2-7	TGTGCCAGTAGTATGTCCGGGGGGGCCGGCGAGCAGTACTTC	CASSMSGGAGEQYF
-	-	TRBV6-1	TRBJ2-4	TGTGCCAGCAGTGAGGGACTAGCCAAAAACATTCAGTACTTC	CASSEGLAKNIQYF
-	-	TRBV2	TRBJ2-7	TGTGCCAGCAACGGCCGGGGGACACTTTACGAGCAGTACTTC	CASNGRGTLYEQYF
-	-	TRBV14	TRBJ1-5	TGTGCCAGCAGCCAAGGATTTCAGCCCCAGCATTTT	CASSQGFQPQHF
TRBD2	-	TRBV11-2	TRBJ2-1	TGTGCCAGCAGCTTAGGTCGTCCGGGAGGGCCCTCCTACAATGAGCAGTTCTTC	CASSLGRPGGPSYNEQFF
-	-	TRBV5-4	TRBJ2-3	TGTGCCAGCAGCTTCAGGGGCGCAGATACGCAGTATTTT	CASSFRGADTQYF
-	-	TRBV19	TRBJ1-6	TGTGCCAGCGGCCCGGGACCCGTAAATTCACCCCTCCACTTT	CASGPGPVNSPLHF
-	-	TRBV5-1	TRBJ2-2	TGCGCCAGCAGCCCCGACCCGGGACTTAACACCGGGGAGCTGTTTTTT	CASSPDPGLNTGELFF
-	-	TRBV4-2	TRBJ2-3	TGTGCCAGCAGCCAAGTAGGCGCTAGGGATACGCAGTATTTT	CASSQVGARDTQYF
-	-	TRBV4-1	TRBJ1-2	TGCGCCAGCAGCCATGGAGAATCCACTAACTATGGCTACACCTTC	CASSHGESTNYGYTF
-	-	TRBV25-1	TRBJ2-7	TGTGCCAGCAGGTTAGGGGGGGGCGAAGGCTACGAGCAGTACTTC	CASRLGGGEGYEQYF
-	few	TRBV7-2	TRBJ1-2	TGTGCCAGCAGCTTAGGTGGCAGGGCCACCTATGGCTACACCTTC	CASSLGGRATYGYTF
-	-	TRBV29-1	TRBJ1-4	TGCAGCGTGGTGGGAGGTGAAAAACTGTTTTTT	CSVVGGEKLFF
-	-	TRBV6-5	TRBJ2-1	TGTGCCAGCAGTTCCCTGGGGTACAATGAGCAGTTCTTC	CASSSLGYNEQFF
-	few	TRBV27	TRBJ1-2	TGTGCCAGCAGGTCCCTTAACTATGGCTACACCTTC	CASRSLNYGYTF
-	-	TRBV11-2	TRBJ1-6	TGTGCCAGCAGCTTAGATTCGGGTTCACCCCTCCACTTT	CASSLDSGSPLHF
TRBD1	-	TRBV7-7	TRBJ2-5	TGTGCTAGCAGCTTAGATCAGACAGGGGTTGAGACCCAGTACTTC	CASSLDQTGVETQYF
-	-	TRBV29-1	TRBJ2-3	TGCAGCGTCGAGGGGGGGGCCAGAGATACGCAGTATTTT	CSVEGGARDTQYF
TRBD2	-	TRBV7-9	TRBJ2-1	TGTGCCAGCACCCAAGGCGGGGGGGCCTACAATGAGCAGTTCTTC	CASTQGGGAYNEQFF
TRBD2	few	TRBV18	TRBJ2-1	TGTGCCAGCTCTTTACCGGGACTAGTGGAGCAGTTCTTC	CASSLPGLVEQFF
TRBD2	-	TRBV5-1	TRBJ2-7	TGCGCCAGCAGCTTGGCCCCGGGGGGCTCCTACGAGCAGTACTTC	CASSLAPGGSYEQYF
-	-	TRBV7-2	TRBJ2-1	TGTGCCAGCAGCCGACTAGAGCTCGGCTCCAATGAGCAGTTCTTC	CASSRLELGSNEQFF
TRBD2	-	TRBV11-3	TRBJ2-2	TGTGCCAGCAGCTTAGATCTTGCGGGGGGCCCCTCCACCGGGGAGCTGTTTTTT	CASSLDLAGGPSTGELFF
-	-	TRBV7-6	TRBJ1-1	TGTGCCAGCAGCTTAGGCGGATTGAACACTGAAGCTTTCTTT	CASSLGGLNTEAFF
-	-	TRBV5-1	TRBJ1-2	TGCGCCAGCAGCTCTGCTCAGGGGAGCTATGGCTACACCTTC	CASSSAQGSYGYTF
-	-	TRBV9	TRBJ1-2	TGTGCCAGCAGCGTAGGTGAGGGGAACTATGGCTACACCTTC	CASSVGEGNYGYTF
-	-	TRBV19	TRBJ2-7	TGTGCCAGTAGTATGGACTTGCTCGCCTACGAGCAGTACTTC	CASSMDLLAYEQYF
TRBD2	-	TRBV4-2	TRBJ2-1	TGTGCCAGCAGCCAAGACTTCAGCGGGGGGTTCTACAATGAGCAGTTCTTC	CASSQDFSGGFYNEQFF
-	-	TRBV2	TRBJ1-5	TGTGCCAGCAGTGAAGGGGATGAGAGGCGGCCCCAGCATTTT	CASSEGDERRPQHF
-	-	TRBV2	TRBJ2-7	TGTGCCAGCAGTGAATGGGGGCCCTACGAGCAGTACTTC	CASSEWGPYEQYF
-	-	TRBV29-1	TRBJ2-3	TGCAGCGTTGATCCTAGCGGCACAGATACGCAGTATTTT	CSVDPSGTDTQYF
TRBD2	-	TRBV7-9	TRBJ2-1	TGTGCCAGCAGCTTAGGGGTCCTAGCGGGAAACGATGATGAGCAGTTCTTC	CASSLGVLAGNDDEQFF
-	-	TRBV5-4	TRBJ2-7	TGTGCCAGCAGCTTGCAAACAGGGTCGCCCCAGGGACAGTACTTC	CASSLQTGSPQGQYF
TRBD1	-	TRBV18	TRBJ1-2	TGTGCCAGCTCACCAGGCACAGGGGGCTCTGGCTATGGCTACACCTTC	CASSPGTGGSGYGYTF
-	few	TRBV21-1	TRBJ2-1	TGTGCCAGCAGCAAAGGAGGGACAGGGGCCGATGAGCAGTTCTTC	CASSKGGTGADEQFF
TRBD2	-	TRBV5-1	TRBJ2-5	TGCGCCAGCAGCTTGAGGGAGACTAGCTTTGAGACCCAGTACTTC	CASSLRETSFETQYF
TRBD2	-	TRBV5-1	TRBJ2-3	TGCGCCAGCAAAAGGACTAGCCAAATGGGTAGCACAGATACGCAGTATTTT	CASKRTSQMGSTDTQYF
-	-	TRBV6-6	TRBJ2-7	TGTGCCAGCAGCCTACCCCCGTATCTCACCTACGAGCAGTACTTC	CASSLPPYLTYEQYF
-	-	TRBV18	TRBJ2-5	TGTGCCAGCTCTACCTACCAAGAGACCCAGTACTTC	CASSTYQETQYF
TRBD2	-	TRBV5-1	TRBJ2-5	TGCGCCAGCACCGCCTGGACTAGCGGGGATGGAGAGACCCAGTACTTC	CASTAWTSGDGETQYF
TRBD2	-	TRBV7-2	TRBJ2-3	TGTGCCAGCAGCCCCATAGCGGGATGGGGAGATACGCAGTATTTT	CASSPIAGWGDTQYF
-	-	TRBV4-3	TRBJ1-6	TGCGCCAGCAGCCAAGATTCGCAGGGATCACCCCTCCACTTT	CASSQDSQGSPLHF
-	-	TRBV27	TRBJ1-1	TGTGCCAGCAGCTTAGGTCGGCCAGGTGAAGCTTTCTTT	CASSLGRPGEAFF
TRBD1	many	TRBV5-1	TRBJ2-7	TGCGCCAGCAGCTTGATAACCGGGACAGCGGACGAGCAGTACTTC	CASSLITGTADEQYF
-	-	TRBV5-4	TRBJ2-7	TGTGCCAGCAGCTCCCCCGGGACGAAGGGCGAGCAGTACTTC	CASSSPGTKGEQYF
TRBD2	once	TRBV30	TRBJ2-5	TGTGCCTGGAGTGGACTTCTAGCGGGAGGAGAGACCCAGTACTTC	CAWSGLLAGGETQYF
-	few	TRBV7-7	TRBJ2-3	TGTGCTAGCAGCCAGGGGCGCGGGACAGATACGCAGTATTTT	CASSQGRGTDTQYF